This T cell receptor (beta chain) was captured by sequencing in a study of CD8+CD57+ T cells in acquired aplastic anemia. Looking at the study overall: Recorded DNA amounts for sorted CD4+ and CD8+ cells had an average of around 3.5 ug. Study-level findings and limits: Overlapping CD8+ CDR3 repertoires of patients and controls contained some 27 shared sequences.

Before being chosen for sequencing, patients had shown CD8+CD57+ cell expansion by flow cytometry. Every one of the patients had aplastic anemia (severe, acquired). No therapy was given to patients before blood sampling. This clonotype was picked up one time. Antigen: not known. Researchers used genomic DNA as the template to profile TCR beta VDJ and CDR3. TCRdb reanalysed the reads using MiXCR and keeps one entry per CDR3 protein. Found here are hundreds of thousands of distinct CDR3 sequences, approximately 33% of them singletons; the top ten hold less than 0.85%. Germline V gives CDR1 SEHNR, CDR2 FQNEAQ (reference sequence). CDR3 length: 14 residues. V was pared by 5 bases and J by 4 bases, with 14 bases between.

The chain carries TRBV7-9 and TRBJ1-2; D gene unclear. The sequenced material came from sorted CD4+, CD8+, or CD8+CD57+ T cells (not recorded which) from PBMCs. This clonotype originated in a human donor with aplastic anemia. This CDR3 is CASSRGHLGYGYTF. The CDR3 DNA reads TGTGCCAGCAGCCGAGGGCATCTTGGCTATGGCTACACCTTC.